What follows is one TCR beta chain and its context. As yet, its antigen is unknown. TCRdb's table, derived via immunoSEQ multiplex PCR, lists solely in-frame clones and lacks some. This table has approximately 150,000 clones, roughly 89% appearing once. This CDR3 spans 18 amino acids. J lost 0 bases, V lost 6 bases, and 11 bases had no gene match. Germline CDR1 is MNHEY and CDR2 is SMNVEV (reference sequence). The sample is drawn from a study of T cell responses to AZD1222 COVID-19 vaccine. Broader study findings: No repertoire was sampled before or during the peak T cell response, only after it. Only 5 to 7 AZD1222 recipients were seropositive at baseline.

The V call is TRBV27, the J call TRBJ2-1; TRBD2 aligns across 10 bases. This clonotype was obtained from an adult who received the AZD1222 COVID-19 vaccine. The source was peripheral blood, collected 28 days after the second AZD1222 dose. This CDR3 is CASSHLAGAGSSYNEQFF. The CDR3 DNA sequence: TGTGCCAGCAGCCACCTAGCGGGAGCTGGAAGCTCCTACAATGAGCAGTTCTTC.